One TCR beta chain is described in this entry. The antigen is not known. TCRdb keeps only in-frame clones here, not all; method: immunoSEQ multiplex PCR. The sample shows around 5,500 clones, roughly 79% of them seen only once. The data were taken from a study of T cell repertoires in ileal Crohn's disease. Study information: At surgery, more than 30% of patients smoked, with median disease duration approximately 8 years. Study observations and caveats: All patients with clonality above 26.8% had endoscopic recurrence.

J was trimmed by 2 bases and V by 5 bases; bases with no gene match: 21. The CDR3 has 21 amino acids. Germline CDR1 reads MNHEY; CDR2 reads SMNVEV (reference sequence). The chain uses TRBV27 and TRBJ1-5; TRBD1 matches at 10 bases. The sequenced sample consisted of ileal tissue. The TCR sequence derives from an adult with Crohn's disease. The CDR3 spells CASSPRGLLGQGIKGNQPQHF. For the CDR3, the DNA is TGTGCCAGCAGTCCTAGGGGGCTCTTGGGACAGGGGATTAAGGGCAATCAGCCCCAGCATTTT.